This is a list of T cell receptor beta chains from one sample in a study of shared T cell receptors in the human thymus. Assay: immunoSEQ multiplex PCR; the TCRdb copy retains only in-frame clones and omits some. Of around 67,000 clones in the sample, roughly 96% were seen once. Sequencing was done on a sample of thymocytes. The receptors were sampled from a human donor. CDR3s include the opening cysteine and the closing phenylalanine or tryptophan. The D gene is left open where the match is weak. Clone size appears in some rows only: once, few, many, or a class for an expanded clone.

size	V	J	D	length	DNA	CDR3
-	TRBV5-3	TRBJ2-2	TRBD1	19	TGTGCCAGAAGCTTATCCGGACAGGGCCCTCTCTTGAACACCGGGGAGCTGTTTTTT	CARSLSGQGPLLNTGELFF
-	TRBV27	TRBJ2-7	-	17	TGTGCCAGCAGTTTGTGGACCCGTCAGGGGGGAAGAGGTGAGCAGTACTTC	CASSLWTRQGGRGEQYF
-	TRBV5-1	TRBJ2-1	-	12	TGCGCCAGCAGCCGTGCGGACAATGAGCAGTTCTTC	CASSRADNEQFF
-	TRBV5-6	TRBJ2-2	-	16	TGTGCCAGCAGCTTGTATTTCGAAAGGAACACCGGGGAGCTGTTTTTT	CASSLYFERNTGELFF
-	TRBV7-2	TRBJ2-7	-	18	TGTGCCAGCAGCTTAGGATCGGACAGCTCTCGAGCTTGCTACGAGCAGTACTTC	CASSLGSDSSRACYEQYF
once	TRBV27	TRBJ2-5	-	14	TGTGCCAGCAGTTCCGGACTGACAAAAGAGACCCAGTACTTC	CASSSGLTKETQYF
-	TRBV28	TRBJ2-7	-	14	TGTGCCAGCAGTCTAGGGCAGGGGACCTACGAGCAGTACTTC	CASSLGQGTYEQYF
-	TRBV7-3	TRBJ2-5	-	15	TGTGCCAGCAGCTTAAGTTACAGCCGTAGGGAGACCCAGTACTTC	CASSLSYSRRETQYF
once	TRBV5-6	TRBJ1-1	-	13	TGTGCCAGCAGCTTGGCCACAGAGTCTGAAGCTTTCTTT	CASSLATESEAFF
-	TRBV19	TRBJ1-1	-	14	TGTGCCAGTAGTAGAACCCGGGAGAACACTGAAGCTTTCTTT	CASSRTRENTEAFF
-	TRBV5-6	TRBJ1-4	-	12	TGTGCCAGCAGCTCACCGGCCGGGGACCTGTTTTTT	CASSSPAGDLFF
-	TRBV7-2	TRBJ1-5	-	12	TGTGCCAGCACCGACGGATATCAGCCCCAGCATTTT	CASTDGYQPQHF
-	TRBV7-9	TRBJ2-2	TRBD2	19	TGTGCCAGCAGCTTAGCGGGCCCCGCGGGGGGGCCGAATAGCGGGGAGCTGTTTTTT	CASSLAGPAGGPNSGELFF
-	TRBV6-1	TRBJ1-2	-	13	TGTGCCAGCAGGGGAACCGGGAAAGGAGGCTACACCTTC	CASRGTGKGGYTF
-	TRBV6-5	TRBJ1-2	-	15	TGTGCCAGCAGTTACGAGGAGGGGGACAACTATGGCTACACCTTC	CASSYEEGDNYGYTF
-	TRBV10-3	TRBJ1-5	-	14	TGTGCCATCAGTGAGCAGGGCTTAAATCAGCCCCAGCATTTT	CAISEQGLNQPQHF
-	TRBV7-2	TRBJ1-4	-	14	TGTGCCAGCACGCTACAGGGCGCTAATGAAAAACTGTTTTTT	CASTLQGANEKLFF
-	TRBV11-2	TRBJ2-7	-	14	TGTGCCAAGGGGGGTAATTCTCGATCCTACGAGCAGTACTTC	CAKGGNSRSYEQYF
-	TRBV19	TRBJ1-2	-	14	TGTGCCAGTAGTCCTGTAAGAAGGGGGTATGGCTACACCTTC	CASSPVRRGYGYTF
-	TRBV19	TRBJ2-7	-	15	TGTGCCAGTAGGGACTTCCTTTCACCTTCCTACGAGCAGTACTTC	CASRDFLSPSYEQYF
few	TRBV5-4	TRBJ1-6	-	15	TGTGCCAGCAGCTTGGGCGCGTGGCAGAATTCACCCCTCCACTTT	CASSLGAWQNSPLHF
-	TRBV7-9	TRBJ1-1	-	18	TGTGCCAGCAGCCCAGTAGGCCGGAAATCCCGTCGGGACACTGAAGCTTTCTTT	CASSPVGRKSRRDTEAFF
-	TRBV25-1	TRBJ1-5	TRBD1	13	TGTGCCAGCAGTACAGGGGCTAATCAGCCCCAGCATTTT	CASSTGANQPQHF
-	TRBV28	TRBJ2-7	-	14	TGTGCCAGCAGTTTCCCCCGCGGAACCTGCGAGCAGTACTTC	CASSFPRGTCEQYF
-	TRBV27	TRBJ2-6	-	17	TGTGCCAGCAGTTCACCCCCACAGCTTGCGGGGGCCAACGTCCTGACTTTC	CASSSPPQLAGANVLTF
-	TRBV4-2	TRBJ2-1	-	15	TGTGCCAGCGTGGCGGACCCCTCCCAGGTTCGAGAGCAGTTCTTC	CASVADPSQVREQFF
-	TRBV5-5	TRBJ1-1	-	14	TGTGCCAGCAGCCAGGGGCCCGGACCCATTGAAGCTTTCTTT	CASSQGPGPIEAFF
-	TRBV14	TRBJ1-2	TRBD1	14	TGTGCCAGCAGCACAGGACAGGGAGAGGATGGCTACACCTTC	CASSTGQGEDGYTF
-	TRBV10-3	TRBJ1-3	-	17	TGTGCCATCAGTGAAATAGGGGATTCCTTCTCTGGAAACACCATATATTTT	CAISEIGDSFSGNTIYF
-	TRBV11-2	TRBJ1-5	-	12	TGTGCCAGAGGACCGTGTGGGCAGCCCCAGCATTTT	CARGPCGQPQHF
-	TRBV12-5	TRBJ2-5	-	13	TGTGCTAGTGGTACGGACAAGAAAGAGACCCAGTACTTC	CASGTDKKETQYF
-	TRBV11-2	TRBJ1-3	TRBD1	17	TGTGCCAGCAGCTTACCAGTACCACAGGGGTGTGGAAACACCATATATTTT	CASSLPVPQGCGNTIYF
-	TRBV7-9	TRBJ2-3	-	14	TGTGCCAGCAGCCAACCGGGCCCCACAGATACGCAGTATTTT	CASSQPGPTDTQYF
-	TRBV19	TRBJ1-5	-	15	TGTGCCAGTAGTATAGACGCAGCCTGGGGTCAGCCCCAGCATTTT	CASSIDAAWGQPQHF
-	TRBV7-2	TRBJ2-2	-	17	TGTGCCAGCAGCTTCCCCGGGGGGCTAGTAAACACCGGGGAGCTGTTTTTT	CASSFPGGLVNTGELFF
-	TRBV7-2	TRBJ1-5	TRBD1	15	TGTGCCAGCAGCTATCTGGACAGGACTAATCAGCCCCAGCATTTT	CASSYLDRTNQPQHF
once	TRBV11-2	TRBJ2-3	-	15	TGTGCCAGCAGCTTATCCCCCAGGGTCGCAGATACGCAGTATTTT	CASSLSPRVADTQYF
-	TRBV19	TRBJ1-2	TRBD1	15	TGTGCCAGTAGGATAGACAGGGAAGGGGTAGATGGCTACACCTTC	CASRIDREGVDGYTF
-	TRBV10-3	TRBJ2-3	TRBD1	14	TGTGCCATCAGGGACAGGAGGAGCACAGATACGCAGTATTTT	CAIRDRRSTDTQYF
-	TRBV5-4	TRBJ1-1	TRBD1	14	TGTGCCAGCAGTCAAGACAGGGGAGGCGCTGAAGCTTTCTTT	CASSQDRGGAEAFF
once	TRBV7-3	TRBJ2-1	TRBD2	17	TGTGCCAGCAGCTTCAACAGCGGGGGCCCCTTATACAATGAGCAGTTCTTC	CASSFNSGGPLYNEQFF
-	TRBV7-2	TRBJ1-6	-	16	TGTGCCAGCAGCTACTTACTCGAGAGTGTTAATTCACCCCTCCACTTT	CASSYLLESVNSPLHF
-	TRBV7-3	TRBJ1-2	-	14	TGTGCCAGCAGCTTACTAGGCCAGGAGAATACCTACACCTTC	CASSLLGQENTYTF
-	TRBV7-9	TRBJ2-3	-	14	TGTGCCAGCAACCCGGCTGGGTGGACAGATACGCAGTATTTT	CASNPAGWTDTQYF
-	TRBV30	TRBJ2-1	-	13	TGTGCCTGGGACAATGCGGGGGCTAGGGAGCAGTTCTTC	CAWDNAGAREQFF
once	TRBV13	TRBJ2-1	TRBD1	17	TGTGCCAGCAGCCCATTGACCGGGACAGAGATCTACAATGAGCAGTTCTTC	CASSPLTGTEIYNEQFF
-	TRBV6-5	TRBJ2-7	TRBD2	15	TGTGCCAGCAGTTACCATACTAGCGCCCCCTACGAGCAGTACTTC	CASSYHTSAPYEQYF
-	TRBV27	TRBJ2-3	-	14	TGTGCCAGCAGTGTGCGGGTAATGGTGGATACGCAGTATTTT	CASSVRVMVDTQYF